The T cell receptor (beta chain) under discussion was sequenced for a study of tumor and adjacent non-tumor tissue in lung cancer. Study-wide background: Samples averaged roughly 4.2 million productive TCRbeta reads each.

Study conclusions and caveats: Tumor tissue had significantly higher TCR diversity than normal lung.

V shed 2 bases, J shed 3 bases, and the junction held 7 bases outside the gene matches. The length of the CDR3 is 17 residues. Germline assignment: CDR1 SGHVS and CDR2 FQNEAQ. This sample's RNA came from whole unsorted tissue. This non-tumor lung sample came from over 3 cm beyond the tumor edge. Donors were chemotherapy-naive, newly diagnosed lung cancer surgical patients in China, August–late 2014. At least ten counts were recorded for this clonotype. Its specificity is not known. Three rounds of nested PCR, following a modified ARM-PCR protocol, produced the TCRbeta library. In TCRdb, the multiplex PCR reads were re-called with MiXCR into one record per CDR3 protein. Altogether about 67,000 distinct CDR3 sequences are present, 75% to 85% being singletons, with the ten largest covering more than 40%.

The material sequenced was distant non-tumor lung tissue. The clonotype was recovered from a man aged 55 to 70 with non-small cell lung cancer. The chain is built from TRBV7-8 and TRBJ2-1, with 10 bases that match TRBD2. The CDR3: CASSLRATSGVYNEQFF. As DNA, the CDR3 is TGTGCCAGCAGCTTACGAGCCACTAGCGGGGTCTACAATGAGCAGTTCTTC. Filled out from reference TRBV7-8 and TRBJ2-1, the complete variable domain reads GAGVSQSPRYKVAKRGQDVALRCDPISGHVSLFWYQQALGQGPEFLTYFQNEAQLDKSGLPSDRFFAERPEGSVSTLKIQRTQQEDSAVYLCASSLRATSGVYNEQFFGPGTRLTVL.